This record covers a single T cell receptor beta chain. Its antigen is unknown. No clone much larger than this one lies a single base away; base qualities are absent. These data are taken from a study of blood T cell repertoires in COVID-19 (dated by TCRdb to between 2020 and 2021). At the level of the whole study: Samples from collaborators originated in the United States, Italy and Spain and spanned both the acute and convalescent phases of COVID-19. The material from the prospective study consisted of cDNA or gDNA derived from T cells, B-cell-depleted T cells, or PBMCs. The dataset comprised deeply sampled blood TCRbeta repertoires from subjects exposed to, actively infected with, or recovered from COVID-19. The repertoires were made available in a free public database intended to serve as a resource for research on the immune response to SARS-CoV-2. Samples were obtained from the ongoing ImmuneRACE study (first 160 participants) and from 1,200 or so subjects provided by 6 global collaborators. Sample metadata almost always included a de-identified subject ID, COVID-19 status, age in years and sex. Where available, HLA class I and class II types were obtained from metadata supplied by the sample provider rather than from assay-based typing. Overall results and qualifications from the work: Clinical and demographic metadata were provided uncurated, with the amount varying by source and participant.

TCRbeta CDR3 regions were amplified from genomic DNA by means of the immunoSEQ Assay, a bias-controlled multiplex PCR. The authors' pipeline ran thus. The number of nucleated cells in each sample was estimated by amplification of reference gene primers within the assay. To quantify the absolute abundance of each unique TCRbeta CDR3 rearrangement, sequence reads were collapsed and filtered. Productive Simpson clonality was computed per sample as the square root of Simpson's diversity index over productive rearrangements. The immuneACCESS repertoire file appears here via TCRdb, limited to in-frame rearrangements. These files lack a portion of the clones; in checked studies, under half of the deficit traces to unresolved V genes, and the cause of the others is not known. Clone size and V and J calls were adopted from that table, with D and trimming inferred from the DNA. This sample gives some 400,000 clones in total; 80% to 90% of them show up just once. The ten most abundant clones make up 0.9% to 1.2% of the sample.

Enrolling through a virtual design, the prospective study's participants ranged in age from roughly 18 to 89 years and lived across some 23 United States geographic areas. In the prospective study, cohorts were assigned on the basis of participant-reported clinical history obtained from a screening survey and a study questionnaire. Recovered participants in ImmuneRACE Cohort 3 were defined by two consecutive negative NP/OP PCR tests, clearance by a healthcare professional, or resolution of symptoms. Mobile phlebotomists in the prospective study collected whole blood, serum and a nasopharyngeal or oropharyngeal swab from every participant. Participants in the prospective study had the option to provide additional blood draws and questionnaires over a roughly 2-month period. Blood samples from the prospective study were shipped frozen or at room temperature prior to DNA extraction. The clonotype originates from a young man who had recovered from COVID-19. The sample taken for sequencing was PBMCs or T cells enriched from blood (not recorded which).

This receptor carries the CDR3 CASSPRLAGGVDTQYF. The DNA is TGTGCCAGCAGCCCCCGACTAGCGGGAGGGGTAGATACGCAGTATTTT. The chain is encoded by TRBV11-2 joined to TRBJ2-3, with 14 bases aligning to TRBD2. The CDR3 runs 16 amino acids, cysteine and phenylalanine included. Only the CDR3 region is kept as DNA, spanning 48 bases read in frame from base 1. The germline V gene provides CDR1 SGHAT and CDR2 FQNNGV. Clipping removes 5 bases from V and 5 bases from J, with 6 as the unmatched junction base count.